Sequencing of this T cell receptor beta chain was carried out in a study of blood T cell repertoires in COVID-19. This clone was detected a few times. This table comes from immunoSEQ multiplex PCR, and its TCRdb copy is limited to in-frame clones, with some not included. Counted here are roughly 150,000 clones, under 95% occurring once; the ten biggest clones make up around 5%. Germline V CDR1 and CDR2: SEHNR, FQNEAQ (reference sequence). The CDR3 is made up of 15 amino acids. The V end was cut by 2 bases, the J end by 2 bases, with 13 bases between. This chain joins TRBV7-9 and TRBJ2-7, with a weak D call TRBD1 (5 bases). Sequencing used peripheral blood. The clonotype was recovered from a man aged 18 to 35 with COVID-19, enrolled during active disease. The CDR3 coding sequence is TGTGCCAGCAGCTTAACCCAGGGCCTCACCTACGAGCAGTACTTC. Residues: CASSLTQGLTYEQYF. The full variable domain, rest sourced from reference TRBV7-9 and TRBJ2-7, is DTGVSQNPRHKITKRGQNVTFRCDPISEHNRLYWYRQTLGQGPEFLTYFQNEAQLEKSRLLSDRFSAERPKGSFSTLEIQRTEQGDSAMYLCASSLTQGLTYEQYFGPGTRLTVT.